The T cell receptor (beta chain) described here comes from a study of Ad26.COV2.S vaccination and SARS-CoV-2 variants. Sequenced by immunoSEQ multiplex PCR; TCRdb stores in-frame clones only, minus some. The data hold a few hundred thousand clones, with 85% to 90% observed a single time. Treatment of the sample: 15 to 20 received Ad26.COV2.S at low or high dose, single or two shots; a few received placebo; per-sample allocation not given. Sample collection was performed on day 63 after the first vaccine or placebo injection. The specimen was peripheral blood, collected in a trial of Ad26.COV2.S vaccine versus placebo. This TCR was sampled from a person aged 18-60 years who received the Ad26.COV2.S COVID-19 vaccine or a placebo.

Written as DNA, the CDR3 is TGTGCCAGCACCCTACTAGCGGGAGTGGGTGAGCAGTTCTTC. This encodes CASTLLAGVGEQFF. The chain combines TRBV7-8 with TRBJ2-1; TRBD2 matches at 11 bases. V trimming: 7 bases; J trimming: 9 bases; junction bases outside the gene matches: 8. Germline V gene data show CDR1 as SGHVS and CDR2 as FQNEAQ. The CDR3 is 14 residues long.